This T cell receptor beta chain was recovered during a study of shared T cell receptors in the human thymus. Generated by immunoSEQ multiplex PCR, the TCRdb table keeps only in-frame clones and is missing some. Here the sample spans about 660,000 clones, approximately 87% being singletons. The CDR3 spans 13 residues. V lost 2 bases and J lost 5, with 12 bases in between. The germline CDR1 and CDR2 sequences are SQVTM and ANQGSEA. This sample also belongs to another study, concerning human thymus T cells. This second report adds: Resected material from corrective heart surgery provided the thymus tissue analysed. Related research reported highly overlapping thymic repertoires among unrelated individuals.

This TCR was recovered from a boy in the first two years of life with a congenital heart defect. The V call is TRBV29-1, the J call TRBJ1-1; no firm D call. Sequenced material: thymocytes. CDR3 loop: CSVESHSFTEAFF. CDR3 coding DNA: TGCAGCGTTGAATCCCATTCATTTACTGAAGCTTTCTTT. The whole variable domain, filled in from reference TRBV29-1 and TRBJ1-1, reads SAVISQKPSRDICQRGTSLTIQCQVDSQVTMMFWYRQQPGQSLTLIATANQGSEATYESGFVIDKFPISRPNLTFSTLTVSNMSPEDSSIYLCSVESHSFTEAFFGQGTRLTVV.